This entry features one T cell receptor (beta chain) sequence. Trimming shortened V by 4 bases and J by 2 bases, and 5 bases separated the two germline ends. The germline CDR1 and CDR2 sequences are MNHNS and SASEGT. CDR3 length: 12 amino acids. This sample is part of a study of cytomegalovirus exposure and HLA in healthy donors. The PCR was carried out with 60 Vbeta primers and 13 Jbeta primers. This table comes from immunoSEQ multiplex PCR, and its TCRdb copy is limited to in-frame clones, with some not included. The table shows about 170,000 clones, with 80% to 90% occurring only once. This receptor was taken from a male donor in good health and CMV-seronegative. The chain is built from TRBV6-1 and TRBJ1-1, with unresolved D. Source material: PBMCs. The CDR3 spells CASSVKNTEAFF. The CDR3, as DNA: TGTGCCAGCAGTGTCAAAAACACTGAAGCTTTCTTT.